Listed here are 5 T cell receptor beta chains from one sample, sequenced in a study of identical twins. TCRdb redid the calling of the 5' RACE reads with MiXCR, one entry per CDR3 protein. Of about 890,000 distinct CDR3 sequences detected, 10% to 15% appear once; the ten largest clones hold around 1.6%. This sample was also put to use in a study of yellow fever vaccine responses in identical twins.

The sequenced sample consisted of PBMCs. These receptors originate from a woman in her late teens or twenties in good health.

This clonotype appeared a few times. The chain links TRBV5-1 to TRBJ2-1, with TRBD2 identical over 9 bases. This CDR3 contains 18 residues. Per the germline V gene, CDR1 is SGHRS and CDR2 is YFSETQ. J gave up 4 bases and V 0 bases, and 11 bases lay outside the gene matches. CDR3 in amino acids: CASSLAGTSTPPYNEQFF. CDR3 DNA: TGCGCCAGCAGCTTGGCTGGGACTAGCACCCCCCCATACAATGAGCAGTTCTTC.

A few counts support this clonotype. The chain joins TRBV2 to TRBJ2-1; D call uncertain. CDR3 length equals 16 residues. V gave up 5 bases and J gave up 0 bases, with 14 bases separating them. From germline, CDR1 is SNHLY and CDR2 FYNNEI. CDR3 amino acids: CASSSFGSSSYNEQFF. The CDR3 DNA reads as TGTGCCAGCAGTTCTTTCGGCTCAAGCTCCTACAATGAGCAGTTCTTC.

Concerning this clonotype: The junction and the germline gene differ at one end; a read error may be behind it. The chain employs TRBV5-6 and TRBJ2-1; D remains unclear. Germline V gene data show CDR1 as SGHDT and CDR2 as YYEEEE. This CDR3 spans 11 amino acids. In DNA form, the CDR3 reads TGTGCCAGCAGCTTGGGTATAGTTTGGGTCTTC. Encoded protein: CASSLGIVWVF.

V gene TRBV7-6 combines with J gene TRBJ2-3, with D possibly matching TRBD2 (5 bases). There are 16 residues in the CDR3. Germline V CDR1 and CDR2: SGHVS, FNYEAQ. Trimming removed 5 bases from V and 0 bases from J, with 15 bases in between. The CDR3 DNA sequence: TGTGCCAGCAGCAAACGGGGAGCGACTAGCACAGATACGCAGTATTTT. Protein: CASSKRGATSTDTQYF. Looking up the rest from reference TRBV7-6 and TRBJ2-3 gives the full variable domain: GAGVSQSPRYKVTKRGQDVALRCDPISGHVSLYWYRQALGQGPEFLTYFNYEAQQDKSGLPNDRFSAERPEGSISTLTIQRTEQRDSAMYRCASSKRGATSTDTQYFGPGTRLTVL.

In this sample, this clonotype turned up a few times. This rearrangement joins TRBV6-1 to TRBJ2-2; D ambiguous. The CDR3 spans 14 residues. V was cut by 8 bases and J by 7 bases, with 17 bases left in between. CDR1 and CDR2 (germline): MNHNS, SASEGT. The CDR3 nucleotides read TGTGCCAGCGGGCCTCGGCCTTCTGGCGGGGAGCTGTTTTTT. This encodes CASGPRPSGGELFF.